The clone carrying this TCR beta chain was seen a handful of times. Its antigen is as yet unknown. This sample was taken from a study of post-analysis software for immune sequencing data. On the study more broadly: The courses of disease that were included comprised relapsing-remitting, secondary progressive and progressive-relapsing multiple sclerosis. Broader study findings: Four to six TRBV segments, including TRBV5-6, TRBV5-1 and TRBV20-1, were more frequent in patients than controls. Strong co-clustering by F measure was seen for same-batch samples. Multiple sclerosis patients showed significantly lower normalized Chao1 diversity than controls did.

This CDR3 comprises 17 residues. Germline V CDR1 and CDR2: WNHNN, SYGVQD (reference sequence). Trimming cost V 3 bases and J 7 bases, with 25 bases left between them. Unique molecular identifiers were built into the TCR beta cDNA libraries. TCRdb reprocessed the PCR reads with MiXCR, giving one entry per CDR3 protein. Of roughly 600,000 distinct CDR3 sequences in the sample, 44% were seen once. Sequencing input: blood. The gene calls are TRBV10-1 and TRBJ2-7; D unresolved. The TCR comes from a girl between 10 and 17 years old with multiple sclerosis. The CDR3 spells CASSDRLPLEAYNEQYF. The CDR3 DNA reads as TGCGCCAGCAGTGATCGGCTACCCCTCGAAGCTTACAATGAGCAGTACTTC.